Below, one T cell receptor beta chain is given with its context. The authors' processing: Reference gene primer amplification gave nucleated cell count estimates. This table comes from immunoSEQ multiplex PCR, and its TCRdb copy is limited to in-frame clones, with some not included. The D gene and trimming were derived from the DNA, and the V and J assignments and clone size from that table. The sample has 200,000 to 300,000 clones; approximately 90% are singletons. CDR1 and CDR2 from the germline V gene are SGHRS and YFSETQ. The V segment lost 3 bases and the J segment 5 bases; nucleotides outside the gene matches: 6. CDR3 length equals 14 residues. This record comes from a study of blood T cell repertoires in COVID-19. Overall study: In each case, the material was cDNA or gDNA derived from T cells, B-cell-depleted T cells, or PBMCs.

The receptor's source is a woman aged 40-49 years with acute or convalescent COVID-19. The chain employs TRBV5-1 and TRBJ1-2, with 8 bases aligning to TRBD1. The source material was peripheral blood. CDR3 bases: TGCGCCAGCAGCTCGGAGGGACAGGAATATGGCTACACCTTC. The encoded protein is CASSSEGQEYGYTF.